The sequence of this T cell receptor (beta chain) was determined in a study of graft-versus-host responses after intestinal transplantation. This clone was seen only once. Its antigen remains unknown. Trimming removed 1 base from V and 2 bases from J, with 9 bases in between. Germline CDR1 reads SGHAT; CDR2 reads FQNNGV. The CDR3 sequence is 14 residues long. Libraries were prepared by immunoSEQ multiplex PCR; TCRdb keeps only in-frame clonotypes and omits some of them. Of about 94,000 clones listed, 75% to 95% were seen once; the top ten hold under 0.55%. The clonotype originates from a human donor who received an intestinal transplant. This chain connects TRBV11-2 to TRBJ2-7; D not resolved. Sequenced here: unstimulated CD8+ T cells sorted from spleen or lymph node cells, sampled before intestinal transplant. CDR3 region: CASSLVPGTYEQYF. The CDR3 DNA reads TGTGCCAGCAGCTTAGTACCTGGCACCTACGAGCAGTACTTC.